This T cell receptor beta chain originates from a study of shared clonotypes between healthy human individuals. Whole-study results and caveats: Blood was the sole source, and tissue repertoires probably differ.

In this sample, this clone turned up a few times. Its antigen is not known. All donors were healthy HIV-negative adults lacking recent acute infections or vaccinations. The authors sequenced unsorted PBMC DNA on ten immunoSEQ deep assay plates. Libraries were prepared by immunoSEQ multiplex PCR; TCRdb keeps only in-frame clonotypes and omits some of them. The data hold fewer than 650,000 clones, with about three quarters observed a single time. Trimming pared 4 bases from V and 6 bases from J, leaving 10 bases between. The CDR3 is 13 residues long. The germline gives CDR1 SNHLY, CDR2 FYNNEI. The rearrangement links TRBV2 to TRBJ2-1; D unclear. The sample consisted of PBMCs. This TCR came from a woman in her thirties or forties in good health. Some clones in this sample may be carry-over from other donors' samples. CDR3 sequence (DNA): TGTGCCAGCAGTGCCGCAGTCCTCAATGAGCAGTTCTTC. Its translation: CASSAAVLNEQFF.